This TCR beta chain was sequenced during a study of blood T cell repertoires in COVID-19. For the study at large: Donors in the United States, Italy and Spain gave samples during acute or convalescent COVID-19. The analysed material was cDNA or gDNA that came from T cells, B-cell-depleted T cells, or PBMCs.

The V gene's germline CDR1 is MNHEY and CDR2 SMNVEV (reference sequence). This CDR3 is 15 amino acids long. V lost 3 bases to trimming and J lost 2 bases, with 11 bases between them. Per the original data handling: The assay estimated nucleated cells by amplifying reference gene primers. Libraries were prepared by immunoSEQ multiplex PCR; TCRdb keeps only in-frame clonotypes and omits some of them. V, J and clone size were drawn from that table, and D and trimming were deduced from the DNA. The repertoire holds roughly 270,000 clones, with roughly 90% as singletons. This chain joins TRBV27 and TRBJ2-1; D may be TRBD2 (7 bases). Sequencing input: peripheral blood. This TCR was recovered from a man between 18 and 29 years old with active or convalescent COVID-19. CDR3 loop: CASSFWRGPYNEQFF. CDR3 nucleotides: TGTGCCAGCAGTTTTTGGCGGGGGCCCTACAATGAGCAGTTCTTC.